The T cell receptor beta chain described here comes from a study of blood T cell repertoires in COVID-19. At the level of the study: The analysed material was cDNA or gDNA that came from T cells, B-cell-depleted T cells, or PBMCs.

V lost 0 bases and J lost 3; bases outside the gene matches: 1. The CDR3 is made up of 16 amino acids. Germline V gene data show CDR1 as WNHNN and CDR2 as SYGVQD (reference sequence). Original methodology: For nucleated cells, counts were estimated from reference gene primer amplification. Some clones are missing from TCRdb's copy, which holds only in-frame ones; the method was immunoSEQ multiplex PCR. V, J and clone size reflect that table, while D and trimming were determined from the DNA. This table holds fewer than 70,000 clones, about 80% found once. This receptor was obtained from a man aged 25 to 45 with COVID-19, enrolled during active disease. Sequenced input: peripheral blood. The chain uses TRBV10-1 and TRBJ2-3; 12 bases line up with TRBD2. The CDR3 reads CASSESTSGRTDTQYF. In DNA, the CDR3 is TGCGCCAGCAGTGAGTCGACTAGCGGGAGAACAGATACGCAGTATTTT.